This note documents a single T cell receptor beta chain sequence. The antigen is undetermined. Germline trimming cut 3 bases from V and 1 base from J; bases unmatched to any gene: 15. There are 17 residues in the CDR3. Germline lookup yields CDR1 SQVTM and CDR2 ANQGSEA. The sample is drawn from a study of T-cell reconstitution after alpha-beta-depleted transplantation in children. Preparation of the TCRbeta library involved a method that used unique molecular identifiers. TCRdb analysed the PCR reads with MiXCR anew, one entry per CDR3 protein. Of around 800,000 distinct CDR3 sequences detected, about 16% appear once; the ten largest clones hold around 4.5%. Whole-study findings and limits: The main origin of T-cell counts and diversity one year after transplant was newly produced T cells. Where some patients showed high TCRbeta diversity at day 60, it came from recipient T cells and thymic progenitors that had survived. Two months or so post-transplant, alpha-beta T cells reportedly derived from several hundred expanded graft clones.

This specimen consisted of PBMCs, mostly from graft donor cells, obtained 360 days after TCRalphabeta/CD19-depleted stem cell transplant. The TCR was taken from a male patient under 18 who had a stem cell transplant for acute lymphoblastic leukemia, so the T cells may come from the graft donor. J is TRBJ2-7 and V is TRBV29-1, with 7 bases fitting TRBD1. For the CDR3, the DNA is TGCAGCGTTGACAGGACCCCTCGGGACAGCCATTCCTACGAGCAGTACTTC. The encoded protein is CSVDRTPRDSHSYEQYF.